The rows below give T cell receptor beta chains drawn from one sample of a study of vaccination and CD4 T cells after COVID-19. Antigens for these TCRs are unknown. TCRdb called the PCR reads again in MiXCR, with one record for every CDR3 protein. The table includes over 15,000 distinct CDR3 sequences, approximately 56% detected once. This specimen consisted of CD4+ T cells from blood, cultured in vitro, obtained about 7 months after SARS-CoV-2 vaccination. The receptors come from a human donor who had recovered from COVID-19. Each CDR3 is given with its conserved first and last residue. D genes are given only for firm matches. Only part of the rows carry a size: once, few, many, or a class if the clone is expanded.

length | size | J | D | V | CDR3 | DNA
13 | . | TRBJ1-6 | TRBD1 | TRBV7-2 | CASSPRTGGTLHF | TGTGCCAGCAGCCCACGGACAGGTGGGACCCTCCACTTT
15 | . | TRBJ1-2 | TRBD1 | TRBV29-1 | CSVAGTGTGAVGYTF | TGCAGCGTGGCTGGGACCGGGACAGGGGCGGTGGGCTACACCTTC
15 | few | TRBJ2-3 | TRBD1 | TRBV20-1 | CSAGDRVEGTDTQYF | TGCAGTGCAGGGGACAGGGTGGAGGGCACAGATACGCAGTATTTT
13 | few | TRBJ1-1 | . | TRBV7-2 | CASSLATAYEAFF | TGTGCCAGCAGCTTAGCGACAGCATACGAAGCTTTCTTT
14 | . | TRBJ1-2 | . | TRBV20-1 | CSARERGRVRGYTF | TGCAGTGCTAGAGAAAGGGGCAGGGTGCGCGGCTACACCTTC
16 | . | TRBJ2-1 | TRBD2 | TRBV7-2 | CASSIDPTSGSYEQFF | TGTGCCAGCAGCATAGACCCAACTAGCGGAAGCTATGAGCAGTTCTTC
14 | . | TRBJ1-5 | . | TRBV6-1 | CASSEQVLQGPQHF | TGTGCCAGCAGTGAACAAGTCCTCCAGGGGCCCCAGCATTTT
14 | . | TRBJ1-2 | . | TRBV7-2 | CASSLEYRANGYTF | TGTGCCAGCAGCTTAGAATATAGGGCGAATGGCTACACCTTC
15 | . | TRBJ2-1 | TRBD1 | TRBV7-2 | CASRRDRGPYNEQFF | TGTGCCAGCAGACGAGACAGGGGGCCCTACAATGAGCAGTTCTTC
17 | . | TRBJ2-1 | . | TRBV5-6 | CASSGGRKWEGLGEQFF | TGTGCCAGCAGCGGGGGCAGAAAGTGGGAGGGCCTTGGAGAGCAGTTCTTC
14 | . | TRBJ2-3 | . | TRBV19 | CASRAQKSTDTQYF | TGTGCCAGTAGGGCCCAAAAAAGCACAGATACGCAGTATTTT
17 | . | TRBJ2-3 | . | TRBV5-1 | CASSLEAAGQLTDTQYF | TGCGCCAGCAGCTTGGAGGCCGCGGGACAGCTCACAGATACGCAGTATTTT
17 | . | TRBJ2-3 | TRBD2 | TRBV20-1 | CSASFFGLAGGVDTQYF | TGCAGTGCTAGTTTCTTCGGGCTAGCGGGGGGGGTAGATACGCAGTATTTT
16 | . | TRBJ2-3 | TRBD1 | TRBV6-1 | CASSELTGSSTDTQYF | TGTGCCAGCAGTGAATTGACAGGGTCAAGCACAGATACGCAGTATTTT
15 | few | TRBJ1-2 | . | TRBV7-9 | CASSYGGEGLRGYTF | TGTGCCAGCAGCTACGGGGGGGAGGGTTTGAGAGGCTACACCTTC
15 | . | TRBJ2-2 | . | TRBV6-1 | CASSEISGHTGELFF | TGTGCCAGCAGTGAAATCTCAGGACACACCGGGGAGCTGTTTTTT
13 | few | TRBJ1-2 | . | TRBV20-1 | CSARDQWVNGYTF | TGCAGTGCTAGAGATCAATGGGTTAATGGCTACACCTTC
12 | . | TRBJ1-4 | . | TRBV20-1 | CSALQQNEKLFF | TGCAGTGCTTTACAGCAAAATGAAAAACTGTTTTTT
13 | . | TRBJ1-1 | . | TRBV6-1 | CASSESLNTEAFF | TGTGCCAGCAGTGAATCGCTGAACACTGAAGCTTTCTTT
14 | once | TRBJ2-1 | TRBD2 | TRBV24-1 | CATSRDWEGNEQFF | TGTGCCACCAGCCGGGACTGGGAGGGGAATGAGCAGTTCTTC
13 | . | TRBJ1-5 | . | TRBV20-1 | CSAMGDSNQPQHF | TGCAGTGCAATGGGGGATAGCAATCAGCCCCAGCATTTT
13 | . | TRBJ2-5 | TRBD1 | TRBV20-1 | CSPRGGSSETQYF | TGCAGTCCGCGAGGGGGCAGCTCAGAGACCCAGTACTTC